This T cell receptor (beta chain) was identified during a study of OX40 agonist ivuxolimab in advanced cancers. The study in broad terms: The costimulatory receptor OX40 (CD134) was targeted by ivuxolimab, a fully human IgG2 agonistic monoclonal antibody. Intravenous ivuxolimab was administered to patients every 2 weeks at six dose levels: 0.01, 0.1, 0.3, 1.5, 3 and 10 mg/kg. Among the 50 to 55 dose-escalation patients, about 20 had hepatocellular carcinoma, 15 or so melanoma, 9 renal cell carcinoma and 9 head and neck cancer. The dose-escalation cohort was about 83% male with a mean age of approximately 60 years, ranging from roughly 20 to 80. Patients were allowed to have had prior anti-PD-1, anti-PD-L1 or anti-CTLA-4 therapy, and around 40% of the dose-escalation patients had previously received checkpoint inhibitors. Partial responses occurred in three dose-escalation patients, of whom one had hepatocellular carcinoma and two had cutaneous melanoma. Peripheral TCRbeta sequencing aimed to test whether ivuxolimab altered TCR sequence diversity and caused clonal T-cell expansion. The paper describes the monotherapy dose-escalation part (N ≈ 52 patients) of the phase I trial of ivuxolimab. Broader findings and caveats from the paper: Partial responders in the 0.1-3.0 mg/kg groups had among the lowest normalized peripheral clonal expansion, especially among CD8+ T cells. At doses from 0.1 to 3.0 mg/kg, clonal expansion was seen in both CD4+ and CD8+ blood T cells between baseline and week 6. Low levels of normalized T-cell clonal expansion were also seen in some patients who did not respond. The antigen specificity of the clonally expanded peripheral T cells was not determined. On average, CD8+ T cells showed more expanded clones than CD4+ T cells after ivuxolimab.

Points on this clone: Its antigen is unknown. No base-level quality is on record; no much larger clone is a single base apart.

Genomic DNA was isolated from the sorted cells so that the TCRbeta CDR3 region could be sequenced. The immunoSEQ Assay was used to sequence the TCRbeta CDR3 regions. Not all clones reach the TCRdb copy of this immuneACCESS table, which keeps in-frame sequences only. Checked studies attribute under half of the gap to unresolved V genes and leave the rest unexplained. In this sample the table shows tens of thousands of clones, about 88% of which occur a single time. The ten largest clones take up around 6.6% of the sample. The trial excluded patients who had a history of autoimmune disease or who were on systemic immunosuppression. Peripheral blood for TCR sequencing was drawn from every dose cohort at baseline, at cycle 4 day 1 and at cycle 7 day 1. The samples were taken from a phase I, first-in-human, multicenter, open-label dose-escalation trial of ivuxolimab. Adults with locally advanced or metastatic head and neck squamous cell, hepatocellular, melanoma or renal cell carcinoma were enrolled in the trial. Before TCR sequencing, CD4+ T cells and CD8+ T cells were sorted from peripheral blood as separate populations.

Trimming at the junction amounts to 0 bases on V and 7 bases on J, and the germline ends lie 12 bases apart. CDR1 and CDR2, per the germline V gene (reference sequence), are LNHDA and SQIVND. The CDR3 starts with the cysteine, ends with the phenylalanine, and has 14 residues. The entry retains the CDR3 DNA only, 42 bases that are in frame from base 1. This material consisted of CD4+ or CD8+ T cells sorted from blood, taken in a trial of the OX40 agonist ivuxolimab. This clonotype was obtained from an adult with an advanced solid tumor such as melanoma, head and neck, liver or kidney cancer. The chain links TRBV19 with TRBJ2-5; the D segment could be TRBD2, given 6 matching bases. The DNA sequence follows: TGTGCCAGTAGTATAGATCTCTGGGGAGGGACCCAGTACTTC. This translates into CASSIDLWGGTQYF. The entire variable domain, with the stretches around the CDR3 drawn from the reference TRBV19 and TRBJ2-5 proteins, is DGGITQSPKYLFRKEGQNVTLSCEQNLNHDAMYWYRQDPGQGLRLIYYSQIVNDFQKGDIAEGYSVSREKKESFPLTVTSAQKNPTAFYLCASSIDLWGGTQYFGPGTRLLVL.